Listed here is a single T cell receptor beta chain. The CDR3 is 14 residues long. Germline lookup yields CDR1 SNHLY and CDR2 FYNNEI. V trimming: 2 bases; J trimming: 5 bases; junction bases outside the gene matches: 5. The method was immunoSEQ multiplex PCR; TCRdb's version includes in-frame clones alone and lacks a portion of them. The table has fewer than 70,000 clones, approximately 79% seen once. The sample originates from a study of blood T cell repertoires in COVID-19. The V call is TRBV2, the J call TRBJ2-5, with 7 bases lining up with TRBD1. The clonotype was recovered from a human donor in a cohort sampled during active COVID-19. The sample consisted of peripheral blood. CDR3 sequence (DNA): TGTGCCAGCAGTGAACAACAGGGGATGGAGACCCAGTACTTC. It translates to CASSEQQGMETQYF.